This entry lists 8 T cell receptor beta chains sequenced from one sample in a study of blood T cell repertoires in COVID-19. Assay: immunoSEQ multiplex PCR; the TCRdb copy retains only in-frame clones and omits some. The data hold 95,000 to 110,000 clones, with about 89% observed a single time. The sequencing sample was made of peripheral blood. These receptors were obtained from a man between 35 and 55 years old with active or convalescent COVID-19.

The rearrangement links TRBV9 to TRBJ1-3, with D unresolved. V lost 3 bases to trimming and J lost 2 bases, with 6 bases between them. The germline V gene has CDR1 SGDLS and CDR2 YYNGEE. CDR3 length equals 13 residues. The CDR3 sequence: CASSATTGNTIYF. CDR3 in DNA: TGTGCCAGCAGCGCGACAACTGGAAACACCATATATTTT.

V is TRBV28 and J is TRBJ2-2; D call uncertain. The CDR3 covers 12 residues. Germline V lookup: CDR1 MDHEN, CDR2 SYDVKM. V dropped 3 bases and J dropped 7 bases, with 6 bases sitting between them. The DNA for the CDR3 is TGTGCCAGCAGTTTCACAATCGGGGAGCTGTTTTTT. Translated, it gives CASSFTIGELFF.

V and J are TRBV9 and TRBJ1-4; 7 bases are shared with TRBD1. The CDR3 totals 15 residues. Germline V gene data show CDR1 as SGDLS and CDR2 as YYNGEE. V lost 1 base, J lost 3 bases, and 3 bases stayed unmatched. Here the CDR3 reads CASSVQGVPNEKLFF. The CDR3 DNA is TGTGCCAGCAGCGTACAGGGGGTTCCTAATGAAAAACTGTTTTTT.

The V and J genes are TRBV14 and TRBJ2-1; D perhaps matches TRBD2 (5 bases). The CDR3 spans 14 residues. Trimming left V 5 bases short and J 8 bases short, with 16 bases between. The V gene's germline CDR1 is SGHDN and CDR2 FVKESK. CDR3 loop: CASSDLGGSYEQFF. CDR3 DNA: TGTGCCAGCAGCGATTTGGGTGGGAGCTATGAGCAGTTCTTC.

V is TRBV19 and J is TRBJ1-2, with 7 bases fitting TRBD1. Germline assignment: CDR1 LNHDA and CDR2 SQIVND (reference sequence). This CDR3 comprises 14 residues. Losses at the gene ends were 9 bases for V and 6 bases for J; bases not matched to a gene: 13. The CDR3 loop is CASHDRASSNGYTF. The CDR3 nucleotides are TGTGCCAGCCACGACAGGGCATCATCGAATGGCTACACCTTC.

This chain connects TRBV10-3 to TRBJ2-3; TRBD2 matches at 10 bases. The CDR3 extends over 16 amino acids. The germline gives CDR1 ENHRY, CDR2 SYGVKD. After removal of 2 bases from V and 1 base from J, the junction contained 3 bases not matched to a gene. The CDR3 loop reads CAISEIAGGGTDTQYF. DNA of the CDR3: TGTGCCATCAGTGAGATAGCGGGAGGTGGCACAGATACGCAGTATTTT.

The V and J genes are TRBV6-1 and TRBJ1-2; 7 bases fit TRBD1. The CDR3 covers 14 residues. Unmatched junction bases numbered 6, after V lost 0 bases and J lost 8 bases. The V gene's germline CDR1 is MNHNS and CDR2 SASEGT. The CDR3 sequence is CASSEAGDRLGYTF. CDR3 bases: TGTGCCAGCAGTGAAGCGGGGGACAGATTGGGCTACACCTTC.

This chain joins TRBV6-2 or TRBV6-3 and TRBJ2-5, with D unclear. The germline gives CDR1 MNHEY, CDR2 SVGEGT. The CDR3 runs to 11 residues. The V gene lost 3 bases and the J gene lost 5 bases, with 4 bases spanning the gap. CDR3 nucleotide sequence: TGTGCCAGCAGTTATTCGGAGACCCAGTACTTC. Translating it yields CASSYSETQYF.